The next 25 T cell receptor beta chains were all read from a single sample in a study of pediatric ulcerative colitis. Here immunoSEQ multiplex PCR was the method, and the copy in TCRdb shows in-frame clones only, minus some. Of 55,000 to 65,000 clones in the sample, 77% were seen once. Sequencing was done on a sample of blood. These TCRs come from a boy younger than 18 with moderate ulcerative colitis.

This clone was recorded a few times. V usage is TRBV7-9 and J usage is TRBJ1-3; D gene uncertain. Germline loops: CDR1 SEHNR, CDR2 FQNEAQ (reference sequence). The CDR3 runs to 13 residues. V was cut by 5 bases and J by 4 bases, with 9 bases left in between. In DNA, the CDR3 is TGTGCCAGCAGCCTAAGTCAGGGAAACACCATATATTTT. Encoded protein: CASSLSQGNTIYF.

This chain joins TRBV29-1 and TRBJ2-2; 8 nucleotides match TRBD1. CDR1 is SQVTM and CDR2 is ANQGSEA in the germline V gene. Trimming at V came to 3 bases and at J to 4 bases, leaving 4 bases not matched to a gene. This CDR3 is built from 14 residues. CDR3 bases: TGCAGCGTTGACACAGGGGGAATCACCGGGGAGCTGTTTTTT. This sequence encodes CSVDTGGITGELFF.

The chain links TRBV25-1 to TRBJ1-1, with TRBD1 as a possible D gene (6 bases). The CDR3 extends over 17 amino acids. V was clipped by 4 bases and J by 4 bases, with 22 bases between them. CDR1 MGHDK and CDR2 SYGVNS come from the germline V gene. CDR3 sequence: CASSGRGRREYSTEAFF. The CDR3 DNA sequence: TGTGCCAGCAGTGGGCGGGGGCGAAGAGAATATTCCACTGAAGCTTTCTTT. Combining the CDR3 with reference TRBV25-1 and TRBJ1-1 gives the whole variable domain EADIYQTPRYLVIGTGKKITLECSQTMGHDKMYWYQQDPGMELHLIHYSYGVNSTEKGDLSSESTVSRIRTEHFPLTLESARPSHTSQYLCASSGRGRREYSTEAFFGQGTRLTVV.

This chain joins TRBV10-1 and TRBJ1-1; 7 nucleotides align to TRBD1. The germline CDR1 and CDR2 sequences are WNHNN and SYGVQD (reference sequence). The V segment lost 4 bases and the J segment 5 bases; nucleotides outside the gene matches: 4. The CDR3 sequence is 13 residues long. CDR3 region: CASSGQGWTEAFF. The DNA of the CDR3 is TGCGCCAGCAGTGGACAGGGCTGGACTGAAGCTTTCTTT.

This chain links TRBV11-2 with TRBJ1-2; TRBD1 is a possible D gene (5 bases). The CDR3 extends over 13 amino acids. From germline, CDR1 is SGHAT and CDR2 FQNNGV. Trimming took 5 bases from V and 1 from J, leaving 8 bases between them. CDR3 sequence: CASSQGFNYGYTF. The CDR3 bases are TGTGCCAGCAGCCAGGGTTTTAACTATGGCTACACCTTC.

This sequence joins TRBV5-1 and TRBJ2-7; D is tentatively TRBD1 or TRBD2 (6 bases each). Trimming took off 7 bases at V and 0 bases at J, with 20 bases between the two ends. The CDR3 runs to 16 residues. CDR1 and CDR2 (germline): SGHRS, YFSETQ. The DNA for the CDR3 is TGCGCCAGCCGAGAGAGGGGGGCACCAAGCTCCTACGAGCAGTACTTC. Its translation is CASRERGAPSSYEQYF.

This chain links TRBV6-1 with TRBJ2-2; tentatively, D is TRBD1 or TRBD2 (5 bases each). This CDR3 is built from 20 residues. V was shortened by 1 base and J by 2 bases, with 23 bases between the two germline ends. Looked up from germline, CDR1 is MNHNS and CDR2 is SASEGT. The CDR3 nucleotides read TGTGCCAGCAGTGAAGGATTTTTCGTTTTCGGGGACCTAAACACCGGGGAGCTGTTTTTT. Its protein product is CASSEGFFVFGDLNTGELFF.

The V gene is TRBV19, the J gene TRBJ2-1, with TRBD2 as a possible D gene (6 bases). CDR3 length: 14 amino acids. The germline CDR1 and CDR2 sequences are LNHDA and SQIVND (reference sequence). Deletions cut 7 bases from V and 1 base from J, with 11 bases between. CDR3 region: CASTFSGSYNEQFF. CDR3 bases: TGTGCCAGTACCTTTAGCGGATCCTACAATGAGCAGTTCTTC.

The chain links TRBV7-9 to TRBJ2-7, with TRBD2 identical over 15 bases. Trimming removed 5 bases from V and 3 bases from J; junction bases left unmatched: 8. CDR1 and CDR2 (germline): SEHNR, FQNEAQ (reference sequence). This CDR3 comprises 17 residues. Here the CDR3 DNA reads TGTGCCAGCAGCACAGGGACTAGCGGGAGGCCCGACTACGAGCAGTACTTC. Amino acid sequence: CASSTGTSGRPDYEQYF.

This chain links TRBV2 with TRBJ2-7; no firm D call. This CDR3 has 11 residues. The germline gives CDR1 SNHLY, CDR2 FYNNEI. The germline V and J ends were trimmed by 7 bases and 3 bases, with 7 bases remaining between them. This chain's CDR3 is CASNPGYEQYF. The CDR3 DNA reads as TGTGCCAGCAATCCGGGCTACGAGCAGTACTTC.

The chain uses TRBV7-2 and TRBJ1-1; 8 nucleotides match TRBD1. CDR3 length: 15 residues. V gave up 1 base and J gave up 5 bases; unmatched junction bases: 6. Germline-derived CDR1 and CDR2 are SGHTA and FQGNSA. The CDR3 sequence: CASSLVRQGQTEAFF. CDR3 nucleotide sequence: TGTGCCAGCAGCTTAGTCCGACAGGGGCAGACTGAAGCTTTCTTT.

The chain uses TRBV7-8 and TRBJ2-2, with D hard to call. Trimming removed 5 bases at V and 5 bases at J, with 9 bases between. The CDR3 spans 13 residues. Germline V gives CDR1 SGHVS, CDR2 FQNEAQ. CDR3 bases: TGTGCCAGCAGCCTATTGGGGACCGGGGAGCTGTTTTTT. Translation: CASSLLGTGELFF.

The rearrangement uses TRBV9 and TRBJ2-3; D not certain. Trimming stripped 3 bases from V and 0 bases from J, with 14 bases between. Looked up from germline, CDR1 is SGDLS and CDR2 is YYNGEE. The CDR3 runs 16 residues. The CDR3 nucleotides are TGTGCCAGCAGCGCTTTGACTGTGACTAGCACAGATACGCAGTATTTT. Encoded protein: CASSALTVTSTDTQYF.

The V gene is TRBV5-4, the J gene TRBJ1-2; 7 nucleotides match TRBD1. Trimming at V came to 2 bases and at J to 8 bases, leaving 15 bases not matched to a gene. This CDR3 region has 16 residues. Germline CDR1 reads SGHNT; CDR2 reads YYREEE (reference sequence). CDR3 sequence (DNA): TGTGCCAGCAGCTTAAGCGGTATGAGACAGGGAGGGGGCTACACCTTC. Its translation: CASSLSGMRQGGGYTF. The whole variable domain, filled in from reference TRBV5-4 and TRBJ1-2, reads ETGVTQSPTHLIKTRGQQVTLRCSSQSGHNTVSWYQQALGQGPQFIFQYYREEENGRGNFPPRFSGLQFPNYSSELNVNALELDDSALYLCASSLSGMRQGGGYTFGSGTRLTVV.

The rearrangement joins TRBV9 to TRBJ2-6; 11 bases are shared with TRBD1. V dropped 1 base and J dropped 5; count of bases not matched to a gene: 5. Germline V lookup: CDR1 SGDLS, CDR2 YYNGEE. The CDR3 is 17 amino acids. CDR3 protein: CASSVSGQGARANVLTF. As DNA, the CDR3 is TGTGCCAGCAGCGTAAGTGGACAGGGGGCGAGGGCCAACGTCCTGACTTTC. The whole variable domain, filled in from reference TRBV9 and TRBJ2-6, reads DSGVTQTPKHLITATGQRVTLRCSPRSGDLSVYWYQQSLDQGLQFLIQYYNGEERAKGNILERFSAQQFPDLHSELNLSSLELGDSALYFCASSVSGQGARANVLTFGAGSRLTVL.

V and J are TRBV7-3 and TRBJ1-1, with TRBD1 as a possible D gene (6 bases). Trimming cost V 1 base and J 4 bases, with 7 bases left between them. This CDR3 is 13 amino acids long. Germline V gives CDR1 SGHTA, CDR2 FQGTGA. The CDR3 spells CASSLIRGTEAFF. DNA of the CDR3: TGTGCCAGCAGCTTAATCAGGGGCACTGAAGCTTTCTTT.

The sample holds a few counts of this clone. This chain joins TRBV10-1 and TRBJ1-1; TRBD1 aligns across 7 bases. V shed 3 bases and J 7 bases; nucleotides not matched to a gene: 2. Germline V lookup: CDR1 WNHNN, CDR2 SYGVQD (reference sequence). The CDR3 totals 12 residues. CDR3 loop: CASSDDRDEAFF. CDR3 coding DNA: TGCGCCAGCAGTGACGACAGGGATGAAGCTTTCTTT.

This clone was seen a few times. The chain combines TRBV5-1 with TRBJ1-2; 7 nucleotides match TRBD1. Germline CDR1 is SGHRS and CDR2 is YFSETQ. The CDR3 is 13 amino acids. J was trimmed by 3 bases and V by 2 bases; bases with no gene match: 1. CDR3 nucleotides: TGCGCCAGCAGCTTCACAGGGGACTATGGCTACACCTTC. This gives the protein CASSFTGDYGYTF.

The table lists this clone with a few counts. The chain couples TRBV5-1 to TRBJ1-2; D gene uncertain. Germline V gene lookup returns CDR1 SGHRS and CDR2 YFSETQ. Trimming stripped 0 bases from V and 1 base from J, with 10 bases between. This CDR3 is built from 15 residues. The CDR3 loop is CASSLASTNNYGYTF. CDR3 coding DNA: TGCGCCAGCAGCTTGGCCTCGACTAATAACTATGGCTACACCTTC. The full variable domain, completed using reference TRBV5-1 and TRBJ1-2, is KAGVTQTPRYLIKTRGQQVTLSCSPISGHRSVSWYQQTPGQGLQFLFEYFSETQRNKGNFPGRFSGRQFSNSRSEMNVSTLELGDSALYLCASSLASTNNYGYTFGSGTRLTVV.

In this sample, this clone turned up once. The chain has TRBV7-9 and TRBJ2-5; maybe TRBD2 (6 bases). The CDR3 loop spans 16 amino acids. Trimming removed 1 base at V and 6 bases at J, with 18 bases between. From germline, CDR1 is SEHNR and CDR2 FQNEAQ (reference sequence). The CDR3 DNA sequence: TGTGCCAGCAGCTTAGTTACTAGCCTTGCCCTCCAGACCCAGTACTTC. Its protein is CASSLVTSLALQTQYF.

The V call is TRBV15, the J call TRBJ1-1; D is unclear. The germline gives CDR1 LNHNV, CDR2 YYDKDF (reference sequence). Trimming stripped 5 bases from V and 8 bases from J, with 15 bases between. There are 13 residues in the CDR3. CDR3 residues: CATSAEQTAEAFF. The CDR3 DNA follows: TGTGCCACCAGCGCAGAGCAAACAGCCGAAGCTTTCTTT. The full variable domain, with the rest looked up from reference TRBV15 and TRBJ1-1, is DAMVIQNPRYQVTQFGKPVTLSCSQTLNHNVMYWYQQKSSQAPKLLFHYYDKDFNNEADTPDNFQSRRPNTSFCFLDIRSPGLGDTAMYLCATSAEQTAEAFFGQGTRLTVV.

This clone was detected only a few times. The chain uses TRBV21-1 and TRBJ1-5. TRBV21-1 is a pseudogene segment. The CDR3 runs 16 residues. DNA for the CDR3: TGTGCCAGCAGCAAAGTGGGTGGGCAGGGAGACCAGCCCCAGCATTTT. Amino acids: CASSKVGGQGDQPQHF.

The chain couples TRBV4-3 to TRBJ2-7; D is unclear. This CDR3 spans 14 amino acids. Germline V gene data show CDR1 as LGHNA and CDR2 as YSLEER. The V and J ends lost 5 bases and 3 bases respectively, with 14 bases between them. The CDR3 sequence is CASSLHLENYEQYF. DNA of the CDR3: TGCGCCAGCAGCTTACATCTCGAGAACTACGAGCAGTACTTC.

The CDR3 reads CASSPAPRGYPRADTQYF. In DNA, the CDR3 is TGTGCCAGCAGTCCAGCCCCTAGGGGCTATCCGAGGGCAGATACGCAGTATTTT. The chain joins TRBV27 to TRBJ2-3; TRBD1 or TRBD2 may be the D gene (5 bases each). The CDR3 runs 18 residues. Trimming left V 5 bases short and J 4 bases short, with 25 bases between. In germline, CDR1 is MNHEY, CDR2 SMNVEV (reference sequence).

This rearrangement joins TRBV21-1 to TRBJ1-6. TRBV21-1 is a documented pseudogene. CDR3 length: 15 residues. The CDR3 DNA sequence: TGTGCCAGCAGCAAAGTTCCGGGGCTCCAACCACCCCTCCACTTT. The encoded protein is CASSKVPGLQPPLHF.